This record covers a single T cell receptor (beta chain). The data originate from a study of blood T cell repertoires in COVID-19. As for the study in general: The United States, Italy and Spain were the sources of the acute and convalescent COVID-19 samples.

The CDR3 is made up of 20 amino acids. Assay used: immunoSEQ multiplex PCR; TCRdb lists only in-frame clones, some missing. The sample has roughly 130,000 clones, about 79% seen once; the top ten hold around 17%. V and J are TRBV21-1 and TRBJ1-2; the table's D call, TRBD1, has no DNA check behind it. TRBV21-1 is termed a pseudogene. This TCR derives from a woman between 50 and 59 years old with acute or convalescent COVID-19. The sample comprised peripheral blood. The CDR3: CASSSRRDSSNRPPNYGYTF. The CDR3 region has the DNA TGTGCCAGCAGCTCTCGCCGGGACAGCTCAAATCGCCCTCCAAACTATGGCTACACCTTC.